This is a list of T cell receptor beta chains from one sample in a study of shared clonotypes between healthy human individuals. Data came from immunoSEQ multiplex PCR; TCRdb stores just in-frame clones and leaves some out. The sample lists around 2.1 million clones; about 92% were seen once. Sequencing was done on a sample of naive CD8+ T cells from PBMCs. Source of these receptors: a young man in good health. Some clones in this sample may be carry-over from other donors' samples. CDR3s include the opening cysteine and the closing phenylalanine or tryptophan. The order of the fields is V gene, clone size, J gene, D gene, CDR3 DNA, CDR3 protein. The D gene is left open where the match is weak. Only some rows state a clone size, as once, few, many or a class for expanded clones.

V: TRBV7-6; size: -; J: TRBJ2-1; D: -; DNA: TGTGCCAGCAGCTTACAGGGTGTCTCCTACAATGAGCAGTTCTTC; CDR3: CASSLQGVSYNEQFF
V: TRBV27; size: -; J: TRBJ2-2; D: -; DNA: TGTGCCAGCAGTGTACAGGGGACTACGGGCGGGGAGCTGTTTTTT; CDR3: CASSVQGTTGGELFF
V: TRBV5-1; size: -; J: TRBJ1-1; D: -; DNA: TGCGCCAGCAGCTATACTGGGGGCGCCACTGAAGCTTTCTTT; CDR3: CASSYTGGATEAFF
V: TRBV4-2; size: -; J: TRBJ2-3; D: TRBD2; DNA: TGTGCCAGCAGCCAAGATCGGACTAGCAGGATAAGCACAGATACGCAGTATTTT; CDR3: CASSQDRTSRISTDTQYF
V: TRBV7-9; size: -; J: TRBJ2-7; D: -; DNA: TGTGCCAGCAGCTTAGCGGAACCTACCTACGAGCAGTACTTC; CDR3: CASSLAEPTYEQYF
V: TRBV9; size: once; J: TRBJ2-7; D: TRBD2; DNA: TGTGCCAGCAGCGTAGGGGGGACTAGCTTCTACGAGCAGTACTTC; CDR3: CASSVGGTSFYEQYF
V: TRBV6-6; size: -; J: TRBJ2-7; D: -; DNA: TGTGCCAGCAGTTATGGGGGCAAAACCTACGAGCAGTACTTC; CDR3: CASSYGGKTYEQYF
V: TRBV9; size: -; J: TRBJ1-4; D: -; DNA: TGTGCCAGCAGCGTCACAGGGTCCACTAATGAAAAACTGTTTTTT; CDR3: CASSVTGSTNEKLFF
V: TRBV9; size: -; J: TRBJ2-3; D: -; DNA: TGTGCCAGCAGCGTATCCGGGAGTAGCACAGATACGCAGTATTTT; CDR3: CASSVSGSSTDTQYF
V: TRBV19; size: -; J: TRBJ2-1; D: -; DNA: TGTGCCAGTAGTCTCGATTTTCCTTCGTTAGCAGGGGAGCCCTACAATGAGCAGTTCTTC; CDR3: CASSLDFPSLAGEPYNEQFF
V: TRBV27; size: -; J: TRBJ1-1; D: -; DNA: TGTGCCAGCAGTCCGTCTTTGGCCAACACTGAAGCTTTCTTT; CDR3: CASSPSLANTEAFF
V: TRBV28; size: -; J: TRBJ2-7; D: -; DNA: TGTGCCAGCACCATCCGGGACATGGCACCCTACGAGCAGTACTTC; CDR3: CASTIRDMAPYEQYF
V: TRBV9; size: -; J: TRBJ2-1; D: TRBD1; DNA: TGTGCCAGCAGCGCGACAGGGCCAAGCTCCTACAATGAGCAGTTCTTC; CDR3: CASSATGPSSYNEQFF
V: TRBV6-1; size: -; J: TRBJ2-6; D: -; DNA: TGTGCCAGCAGTGAAATTGTGATTTCTGGGGCCAACGTCCTGACTTTC; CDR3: CASSEIVISGANVLTF
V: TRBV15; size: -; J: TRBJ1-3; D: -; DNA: TGTGCCACCAGCGGCCGGGACCAAAGGGACACCATATATTTT; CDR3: CATSGRDQRDTIYF
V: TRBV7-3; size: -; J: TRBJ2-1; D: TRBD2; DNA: TGTGCCACCTCCCCCGCGGGAGGGATGGATGAGCAGTTCTTC; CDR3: CATSPAGGMDEQFF
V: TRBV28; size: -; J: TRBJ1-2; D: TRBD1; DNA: TGTGCCAGCAGTTTCCGGGACAGGGGGCCATCGAGGTATGGCTACACCTTC; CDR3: CASSFRDRGPSRYGYTF
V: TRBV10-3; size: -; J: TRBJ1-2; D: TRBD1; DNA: TGTGCCATCAGTGAGGGACAGGGTCAACTCTATGGCTACACCTTC; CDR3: CAISEGQGQLYGYTF
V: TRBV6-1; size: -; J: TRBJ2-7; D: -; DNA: TGTGCCAGCAGTGACCATGGGGGGCCGGGGTTCTACGAGCAGTACTTC; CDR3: CASSDHGGPGFYEQYF
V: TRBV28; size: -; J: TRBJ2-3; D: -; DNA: TGTGCCAGCAGTTTAAGGGGAACTAGGGCAGATACGCAGTATTTT; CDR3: CASSLRGTRADTQYF
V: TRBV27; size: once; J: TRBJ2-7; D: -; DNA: TGTGCCACCGGACCCACAAGCTACGAGCAGTACTTC; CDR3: CATGPTSYEQYF
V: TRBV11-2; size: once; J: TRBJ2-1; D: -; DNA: TGTGCCAGCAGCTTAGCCCTAGGGGTCTACAATGAGCAGTTCTTC; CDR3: CASSLALGVYNEQFF
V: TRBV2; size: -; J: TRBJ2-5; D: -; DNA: TGTGCCAGCTGCCCAGTCGTTTGGGAGACCCAGTACTTC; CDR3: CASCPVVWETQYF
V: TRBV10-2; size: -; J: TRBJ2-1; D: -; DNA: TGCGCCAGCATCCAAACGATCTGGGGCGCAAATGAGCAGTTCTTC; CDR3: CASIQTIWGANEQFF
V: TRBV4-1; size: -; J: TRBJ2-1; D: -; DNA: TGCGCCAGCAGCCCACGAGAGCGAGATGGGGGTTTAAATGAGCAGTTCTTC; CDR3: CASSPRERDGGLNEQFF
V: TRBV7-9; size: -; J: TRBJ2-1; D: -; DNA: TGTGCCAGCAGCTTCTCAGGTCCGAATGAGCAGTTCTTC; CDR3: CASSFSGPNEQFF
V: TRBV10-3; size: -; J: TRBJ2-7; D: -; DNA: TGTGCCATCAGTGATTTCGTGGGGGGAGCCTACGAGCAGTACTTC; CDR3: CAISDFVGGAYEQYF
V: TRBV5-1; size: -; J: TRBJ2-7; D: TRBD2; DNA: TGCGCCAGCAGCCCCGGGGAGGGTACCGGCTACGAGCAGTACTTC; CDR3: CASSPGEGTGYEQYF
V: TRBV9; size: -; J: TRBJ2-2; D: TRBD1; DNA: TGTGCCAGCAGCCTTTCCCCCCGGACAGGGGGGGCCGGGGAGCTGTTTTTT; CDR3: CASSLSPRTGGAGELFF
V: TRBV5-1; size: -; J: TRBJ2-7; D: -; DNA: TGCGCCAGCAGCTTGGCCTCCGAGCAGTACTTC; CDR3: CASSLASEQYF
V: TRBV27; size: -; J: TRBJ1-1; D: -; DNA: TGTGCCAGCAGTTTATCGGCCCTTGACACTGAAGCTTTCTTT; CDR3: CASSLSALDTEAFF
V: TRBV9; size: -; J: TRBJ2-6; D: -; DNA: TGTGCCAGCAGCGTAAAAACAGACTCTGGGGCCAACGTCCTGACTTTC; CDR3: CASSVKTDSGANVLTF
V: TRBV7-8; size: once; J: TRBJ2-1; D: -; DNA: TGTGCCAGCAGCTTATCTTTACTAGACAATGAGCAGTTCTTC; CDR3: CASSLSLLDNEQFF
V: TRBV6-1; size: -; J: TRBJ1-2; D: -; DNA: TGTGCCGCCCGACCCCCGGGAATTCTCTATGGCTACACCTTC; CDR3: CAARPPGILYGYTF
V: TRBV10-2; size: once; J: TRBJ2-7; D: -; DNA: TGCGCCAGCAAGAAAGACAGCTCCTACGAGCAGTACTTC; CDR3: CASKKDSSYEQYF
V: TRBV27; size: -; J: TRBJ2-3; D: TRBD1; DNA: TGTGCCAGCAGCAGGGGGCTGGCAGATACGCAGTATTTT; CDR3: CASSRGLADTQYF
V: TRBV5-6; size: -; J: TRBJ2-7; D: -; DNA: TGTGCCAGCACCTTTCGACAGGCTAATTTCTACGAGCAGTACTTC; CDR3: CASTFRQANFYEQYF
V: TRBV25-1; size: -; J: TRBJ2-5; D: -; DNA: TGTGCCAGCACCCCGACGGACCAAGAGACCCAGTACTTC; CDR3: CASTPTDQETQYF
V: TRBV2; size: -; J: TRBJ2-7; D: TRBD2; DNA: TGTGCCAGCAGAATCGGACTAGCGGGAGGGTCTTGGGAGCAGTACTTC; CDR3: CASRIGLAGGSWEQYF
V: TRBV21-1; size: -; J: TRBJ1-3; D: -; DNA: TGTGCCAGCAGCGAATGGATCGAAGATCGCTCTGGAAACACCATATATTTT; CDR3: CASSEWIEDRSGNTIYF
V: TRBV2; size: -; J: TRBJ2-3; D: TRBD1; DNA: TGTGCCAGCAGTGTACAGGGGTGGTCAGATACGCAGTATTTT; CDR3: CASSVQGWSDTQYF
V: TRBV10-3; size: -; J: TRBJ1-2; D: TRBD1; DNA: TGTGCCATCCTTGGGACAGGGAACTATGGCTACACCTTC; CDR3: CAILGTGNYGYTF
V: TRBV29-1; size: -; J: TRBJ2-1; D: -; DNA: TGCAGCCCCCTTGGAGGTAGCTACAATGAGCAGTTCTTC; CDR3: CSPLGGSYNEQFF
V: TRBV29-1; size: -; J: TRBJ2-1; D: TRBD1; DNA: TGCAGCGTTGAAGGGGGACAGCCGATGAGGCAGTTCTTC; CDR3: CSVEGGQPMRQFF
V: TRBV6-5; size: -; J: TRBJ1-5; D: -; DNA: TGTGCCAGCAGTTGGAGGGAAGGCAATCAGCCCCAGCATTTT; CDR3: CASSWREGNQPQHF
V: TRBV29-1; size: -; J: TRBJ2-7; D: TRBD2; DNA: TGCAGCGTTGTGGCCCCGGGGGGCGAGCAGTACTTC; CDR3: CSVVAPGGEQYF
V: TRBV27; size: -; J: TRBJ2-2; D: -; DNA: TGTGCCAGCAGTTTCCCAGCGGGGGAGCTGTTTTTT; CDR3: CASSFPAGELFF
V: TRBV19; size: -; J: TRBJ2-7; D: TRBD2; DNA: TGTGCCAGTAGTATCGGGACTAGCCTATACGAGCAGTACTTC; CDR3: CASSIGTSLYEQYF
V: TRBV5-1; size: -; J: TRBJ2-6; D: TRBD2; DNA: TGCGCCAGCTTCAAATCCGGGACTAGCGAGGAGGCTGGGGCCAACGTCCTGACTTTC; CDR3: CASFKSGTSEEAGANVLTF
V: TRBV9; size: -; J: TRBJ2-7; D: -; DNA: TGTGCCAGCAGCGCGGGAGTAGGGACCTACGAGCAGTACTTC; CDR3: CASSAGVGTYEQYF
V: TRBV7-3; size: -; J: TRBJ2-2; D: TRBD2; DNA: TGTGCCAGCAGCCTTAGCGGGACGAACACCGGGGAGCTGTTTTTT; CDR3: CASSLSGTNTGELFF
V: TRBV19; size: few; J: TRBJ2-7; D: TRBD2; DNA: TGTGCCAGTAGTATACCGGGAGGGCTCTACGAGCAGTACTTC; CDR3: CASSIPGGLYEQYF
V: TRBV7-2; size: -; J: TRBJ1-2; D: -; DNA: TGTGCCAGCAGCTTAAGTCAGGGCTATGGCTACACCTTC; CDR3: CASSLSQGYGYTF
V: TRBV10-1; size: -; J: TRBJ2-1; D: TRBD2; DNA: TGCGCCAGCAGTGGGGGACTAGCGGGAGAAAATGAGCAGTTCTTC; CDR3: CASSGGLAGENEQFF
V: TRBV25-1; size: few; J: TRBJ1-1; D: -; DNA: TGTGCCAGCAGTGAATCCCAGGCCCAGGGGGCTTTCTTT; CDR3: CASSESQAQGAFF
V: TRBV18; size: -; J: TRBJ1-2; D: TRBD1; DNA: TGTGCCAGCTCACGCACAGGGGAGGTGATCTATGGCTACACCTTC; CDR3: CASSRTGEVIYGYTF
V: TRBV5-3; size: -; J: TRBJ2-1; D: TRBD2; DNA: TGTGCCAGAAGCTTCGGACTAGCGGGAGTCCGCAATGAGCAGTTCTTC; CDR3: CARSFGLAGVRNEQFF
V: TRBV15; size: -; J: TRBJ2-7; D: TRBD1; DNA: TGTGCCACTGGGACAGGGGGCAAGTACGAGCAGTACTTC; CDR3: CATGTGGKYEQYF
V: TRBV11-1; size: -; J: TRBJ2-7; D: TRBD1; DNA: TGTGCCAGCAGCCCTCACCGGGGACAGAACTACGAGCAGTACTTC; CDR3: CASSPHRGQNYEQYF
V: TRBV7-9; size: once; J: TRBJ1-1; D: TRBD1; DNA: TGTGCCAGCAGTGGATTATGGGGACAGGGTAGAGCTTTCTTT; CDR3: CASSGLWGQGRAFF